Presented here are 8 T cell receptor beta chains from one specimen sequenced in a study of shared clonotypes between healthy human individuals. Using immunoSEQ multiplex PCR, the repertoire was profiled, and TCRdb retains in-frame clones only, with some absent. There are millions of clones in the sample; around 90% occur only once, and 0.14% lies in the top ten. Specimen: naive CD4+ T cells sorted from blood. Subset specified: CD45RA+ positively selected. The receptors stem from a man aged 18-30 years in good health.

This chain links TRBV16 with TRBJ2-3; D is possibly TRBD1 (5 bases). Germline-derived CDR1 and CDR2 are KGHSY and FQNENV. CDR3 length: 15 amino acids. V was trimmed by 0 bases and J by 2 bases, leaving 9 bases between them. The CDR3 bases are TGTGCCAGCAGCCAATCAGGGGTCTCCACAGATACGCAGTATTTT. Translation: CASSQSGVSTDTQYF.

V is TRBV27 and J is TRBJ1-4, with D perhaps matching TRBD1 (6 bases). The germline CDR1 and CDR2 sequences are MNHEY and SMNVEV (reference sequence). The CDR3 runs to 15 residues. Trimming shortened V by 5 bases and J by 3 bases, and 13 bases separated the two germline ends. The CDR3 here is CASSPRGVANEKLFF. In DNA, the CDR3 is TGTGCCAGCAGTCCAAGGGGGGTAGCTAATGAAAAACTGTTTTTT.

This chain links TRBV5-4 with TRBJ2-3; the D gene is possibly TRBD2 (6 bases). V was shortened by 2 bases and J by 2 bases, with 18 bases between the two germline ends. Germline assignment: CDR1 SGHNT and CDR2 YYREEE (reference sequence). The CDR3 is 17 residues long. CDR3 sequence reads: CASSLTSLGLHTDTQYF. The CDR3, as DNA: TGTGCCAGCAGCTTAACTTCCCTAGGACTACACACAGATACGCAGTATTTT. Drawing the rest from reference TRBV5-4 and TRBJ2-3, the complete variable domain is ETGVTQSPTHLIKTRGQQVTLRCSSQSGHNTVSWYQQALGQGPQFIFQYYREEENGRGNFPPRFSGLQFPNYSSELNVNALELDDSALYLCASSLTSLGLHTDTQYFGPGTRLTVL.

The chain uses TRBV7-9 and TRBJ2-3; 8 nucleotides agree with TRBD2. CDR3 length: 15 residues. Germline V gene data show CDR1 as SEHNR and CDR2 as FQNEAQ (reference sequence). Trimming cost V 5 bases and J 0 bases; bases outside gene matches: 4. CDR3 residues: CASSASGPSTDTQYF. CDR3 nucleotides: TGTGCCAGCAGCGCTAGCGGGCCTAGCACAGATACGCAGTATTTT.

The chain couples TRBV4-1 to TRBJ1-2, with D uncertain. Germline V gene data show CDR1 as MGHRA and CDR2 as YSYEKL. V dropped 1 base and J dropped 6 bases, with 21 bases sitting between them. This CDR3 has 17 amino acids. CDR3 DNA sequence: TGCGCCAGCAGCCAAGCCGTCCAGGCAGGAGGTAGCCATGGCTACACCTTC. Its translation: CASSQAVQAGGSHGYTF.

The genes are TRBV6-5 and TRBJ2-7, with a tentative D call TRBD2 (5 bases). V lost 2 bases to trimming and J lost 1 base, with 12 bases between them. The CDR3 runs 15 residues. Germline CDR1 MNHEY, CDR2 SVGAGI. The CDR3 here is CASSYLLDLSYEQYF. The CDR3 DNA sequence: TGTGCCAGCAGTTACCTTTTGGACTTATCCTACGAGCAGTACTTC.

This chain joins TRBV7-2 and TRBJ2-3; D could derive from TRBD1 or TRBD2 (5 bases each). The CDR3 contains 15 residues. The germline gives CDR1 SGHTA, CDR2 FQGNSA. The ends were cut back, 7 bases at V and 2 bases at J, with 16 bases in the middle. In DNA form, the CDR3 reads TGTGCCAGCACCGCAAGGTGGGGGAACACAGATACGCAGTATTTT. It yields the protein CASTARWGNTDTQYF.

The chain has TRBV5-1 and TRBJ2-7; TRBD2 is a possible D gene (6 bases). Trimming pared 4 bases from V and 0 bases from J, leaving 17 bases between. Per the germline V gene, CDR1 is SGHRS and CDR2 is YFSETQ. The CDR3 runs to 16 residues. For the CDR3, the DNA is TGCGCCAGCAGCCCGGGAGAGTCCTTCATCTCCTACGAGCAGTACTTC. Amino acids: CASSPGESFISYEQYF.